The 22 T cell receptor beta chains below were found in one sample sequenced in a study of regulatory T cells in long-lasting Graves disease. As for time point: newly diagnosed GD, antithyroid drugs for less than 3 months. Extracted PBMC RNA gave rise to the TCR library. TCR beta libraries were built with iRepertoire HTBI primers and Arm-PCR of CDR3 regions. TCRdb reanalysed the multiplex PCR reads using MiXCR and keeps one entry per CDR3 protein. The repertoire has approximately 400,000 distinct CDR3 sequences, about 14% of them found once; the top ten carry 22%. Sequenced here: peripheral blood mononuclear cells (PBMCs), sampled at new diagnosis, from a patient treated with antithyroid drugs. The source is a female donor with Graves disease.

This clonotype was recorded at least ten times. The chain couples TRBV7-8 to TRBJ2-1; D gene ambiguous. Germline V gene lookup returns CDR1 SGHVS and CDR2 FQNEAQ. V was shortened by 0 bases and J by 10 bases, with 10 bases between the two germline ends. This CDR3 is 13 amino acids long. The CDR3 nucleotides read TGTGCCAGCAGCTTAGCGCCGGTGGAAGAGCAGTTCTTC. Its translation: CASSLAPVEEQFF.

As concerns this clonotype: With a much larger clone just one base away, this may be a read error. This is likely a read error, given that the CDR3 carries no conserved phenylalanine or tryptophan at its end. This chain joins TRBV29-1 and TRBJ1-2, with a weak D call TRBD1 (5 bases). Trimming removed 6 bases from V and 3 bases from J, with 20 bases in between. This CDR3 is built from 15 residues. Germline-derived CDR1 and CDR2 are SQVTM and ANQGSEA. CDR3: CSVPGTEYDYYGYTL. The CDR3 DNA follows: TGCAGCGTCCCGGGGACCGAGTACGACTACTATGGCTACACCCTC.

The chain recombines TRBV20-1 with TRBJ1-5; 7 bases match TRBD1. Germline values: CDR1 DFQATT, CDR2 SNEGSKA (reference sequence). The CDR3 totals 14 residues. This CDR3 reads CSAMTGFSNQPQHF. The CDR3 nucleotides are TGCAGCGCGATGACAGGGTTTAGCAATCAGCCCCAGCATTTT.

This clonotype occurred many times. The J gene is TRBJ1-1, the V gene TRBV7-8; no firm D call. Germline V gene sequence: CDR1 SGHVS, CDR2 FQNEAQ. V lost 3 bases and J lost 6, with 14 bases in between. CDR3 length: 14 residues. The CDR3 DNA follows: TGTGCCAGCAGCTTGTGGGCGGAACGCGCTGAAGCTTTCTTT. Amino acid sequence: CASSLWAERAEAFF.

This clonotype was observed a few times. The genes are TRBV28 and TRBJ1-5; D uncertain. The germline V gene has CDR1 MDHEN and CDR2 SYDVKM. With 5 bases removed from V and 8 bases from J, the gap between germline ends came to 13 bases. The CDR3 extends over 13 amino acids. CDR3 sequence reads: CASSRADLEPQHF. CDR3 sequence (DNA): TGTGCCAGCAGTCGGGCAGACTTGGAGCCCCAGCATTTT.

In its sample, this clonotype was seen many times. V usage is TRBV2 and J usage is TRBJ1-3, with D possibly TRBD1 on 5 matching bases. CDR1 is SNHLY and CDR2 is FYNNEI in the germline V gene. V was trimmed by 6 bases and J by 0 bases, leaving 15 bases between them. The CDR3 totals 16 residues. The CDR3 region is CASRLDRLNSGNTIYF. As DNA, the CDR3 is TGTGCCAGCAGGCTAGACAGACTTAACTCTGGAAACACCATATATTTT.

This clonotype was observed at least ten times. The chain couples TRBV12-3 or TRBV12-4 to TRBJ2-1; possible D gene TRBD2, 10 bases. Trimming took 6 bases from V and 6 from J, leaving 36 bases between them. This CDR3 has 21 amino acids. The CDR3 region is CASSPYWDRVTSGPPANEQFF. As DNA, the CDR3 is TGTGCCAGCAGCCCTTACTGGGACAGGGTGACTAGCGGGCCCCCCGCCAATGAGCAGTTCTTC.

This clonotype occurred many times. The chain uses TRBV15 and TRBJ1-2, with D possibly TRBD1 on 6 matching bases. Per the germline V gene, CDR1 is LNHNV and CDR2 is YYDKDF (reference sequence). The V gene lost 1 base and the J gene lost 2 bases, with 14 bases spanning the gap. CDR3 size: 16 residues. The CDR3 region has the DNA TGTGCCACCAGCAGAGCAGAGGGGGGACCAAACTATGGCTACACCTTC. Protein: CATSRAEGGPNYGYTF.

This clonotype was seen at least ten times. The genes are TRBV27 and TRBJ1-2; D is uncertain. V lost 6 bases and J lost 4, with 15 bases in between. Per the germline V gene, CDR1 is MNHEY and CDR2 is SMNVEV (reference sequence). The CDR3 length is 14 residues. This CDR3 reads CASSPGQGSYGYTF. The CDR3 DNA reads as TGTGCCAGCAGCCCCGGCCAAGGATCCTATGGCTACACCTTC.

This rearrangement joins TRBV7-9 to TRBJ1-4, with D hard to call. Germline CDR1 SEHNR, CDR2 FQNEAQ (reference sequence). Between the trimmed V and J ends, which lost 1 base and 5 bases, there was a span of 11 bases. The CDR3 has 15 residues. CDR3 DNA sequence: TGTGCCAGCAGCTTAGGCCGGGATAAAAATGAAAAACTGTTTTTT. Amino acid sequence: CASSLGRDKNEKLFF.

On this clonotype: The junction differs from germline at one of its ends, possibly a read error. The chain joins TRBV11-3 to TRBJ2-3; possibly TRBD2 for D (5 bases). The CDR3 has 15 amino acids. Germline V lookup: CDR1 SGHNT, CDR2 YENEEA. CDR3: CASSLEAASTDTQYF. CDR3 DNA: TGTGCCAGCAGCTTAGAAGCGGCCAGCACGGATACGCAGTATTTT.

This clonotype was detected many times. V gene TRBV7-8 combines with J gene TRBJ2-5, with TRBD2 matching 16 bases. Germline assignment: CDR1 SGHVS and CDR2 FQNEAQ. J was trimmed by 2 bases and V by 4 bases; bases with no gene match: 10. This CDR3 is built from 19 residues. In DNA form, the CDR3 reads TGTGCCAGCAGCTCCCCGGCCGGGACTAGCGGGAGGGGGCAAGAGACCCAGTACTTC. Translation gives CASSSPAGTSGRGQETQYF.

Points on this clonotype: A much larger clone lies a single base off, so this may be a read error. The chain links TRBV2 to TRBJ2-5, with D possibly matching TRBD1 (5 bases). V shed 2 bases and J shed 9 bases, with 19 bases lying between them. This CDR3 region has 15 residues. Germline CDR1 reads SNHLY; CDR2 reads FYNNEI. CDR3 loop: CASSERGRAGEAQYF. DNA for the CDR3: TGTGCCAGCAGTGAAAGGGGAAGGGCAGGCGAGGCCCAGTACTTC.

In the case of this clonotype: It may be a read error: a sequence one base away is much more abundant. The chain is built from TRBV4-1 and TRBJ2-3; possibly TRBD1 for D (6 bases). CDR1 and CDR2 (germline): MGHRA, YSYEKL. The CDR3 has 14 residues. CDR3: CASSQEGGTDTQYF. The CDR3 DNA is TGTGCCAGCAGCCAAGAGGGGGGCACAGATACGCAGTATTTT.

The J gene is TRBJ2-3, the V gene TRBV6-2 or TRBV6-3, with 11 bases aligning to TRBD2. CDR3 length equals 22 residues. Germline V gene lookup returns CDR1 MNHEY and CDR2 SVGEGT. V trimming: 7 bases; J trimming: 5 bases; junction bases outside the gene matches: 29. CDR3 region: CASTRLMRARVAGGLVRDTQYF. Written as DNA, the CDR3 is TGTGCCAGCACCAGACTCATGAGGGCGCGAGTAGCGGGAGGGCTTGTCAGAGATACGCAGTATTTT.

Ten or more counts support this clonotype. The rearrangement uses TRBV20-1 and TRBJ2-3; D not certain. There are 14 residues in the CDR3. V was pared by 0 bases and J by 6 bases, with 13 bases between. Germline V gene data show CDR1 as DFQATT and CDR2 as SNEGSKA (reference sequence). This CDR3 reads CSAREGNKRDTQYF. The DNA of the CDR3 is TGCAGTGCTAGAGAAGGGAACAAAAGGGATACGCAGTATTTT.

This clonotype was recorded many times. This chain connects TRBV29-1 to TRBJ2-5, with D perhaps matching TRBD1 (5 bases). The CDR3 has 14 amino acids. Germline V CDR1 and CDR2: SQVTM, ANQGSEA. V shed 1 base and J shed 7 bases, with 16 bases lying between them. CDR3 DNA sequence: TGCAGCGTTGAAGCGCAGGGCCGTGTAGGGACCCAGTACTTC. It is translated as CSVEAQGRVGTQYF.

A remark on this clonotype: A much larger clone lies one base from this, so it may be a read error. V usage is TRBV7-2 and J usage is TRBJ2-5; 7 bases are a match to TRBD1. CDR3 length equals 15 residues. Germline lookup yields CDR1 SGHTA and CDR2 FQGNSA. Here the CDR3 DNA reads TGTGCCTGCAGCCCCATGGGGACAGAACAAGAGACCCAGTACTTC. Protein sequence: CACSPMGTEQETQYF.

To note about this clonotype: A read error likely explains this, since a far larger clone differs by one base. V and J are TRBV11-2 and TRBJ2-4, with D perhaps TRBD1 or TRBD2 (5 bases each). The V end was cut by 6 bases, the J end by 10 bases, with 13 bases between. Germline V gene data show CDR1 as SGHAT and CDR2 as FQNNGV. The CDR3 contains 12 residues. CDR3: CASRLRGEIQYF. The DNA for the CDR3 is TGTGCCAGCAGGCTCCGGGGCGAAATTCAGTACTTC.

This clonotype was seen ten or more times. The chain uses TRBV15 and TRBJ1-2, with TRBD1 matching over 7 bases. Germline CDR1 and CDR2: LNHNV and YYDKDF (reference sequence). The J segment lost 1 base and the V segment lost 3 bases, leaving 2 bases of the junction unmatched. The CDR3 runs 14 residues. The CDR3: CATSSGTVNYGYTF. CDR3 in DNA: TGTGCCACCAGCAGCGGGACAGTTAACTATGGCTACACCTTC.

This clonotype was recorded at least ten times. The genes are TRBV20-1 and TRBJ2-7; 9 bases are shared with TRBD2. This CDR3 has 14 amino acids. Germline V gene sequence: CDR1 DFQATT, CDR2 SNEGSKA (reference sequence). The J segment lost 0 bases and the V segment lost 6 bases, leaving 6 bases of the junction unmatched. CDR3 nucleotides: TGCAGTGCCTTCGGACTAGCGAACTCCTACGAGCAGTACTTC. Residues: CSAFGLANSYEQYF.

The chain couples TRBV5-1 to TRBJ2-5; 13 bases align to TRBD2. V shed 7 bases and J 0 bases; nucleotides not matched to a gene: 6. Germline V gene sequence: CDR1 SGHRS, CDR2 YFSETQ. The CDR3 runs 16 residues. The CDR3 is CASLDTSGRDQETQYF. CDR3 nucleotide sequence: TGCGCCAGCTTGGACACTAGCGGGAGGGACCAAGAGACCCAGTACTTC. The full variable domain, completed using reference TRBV5-1 and TRBJ2-5, is KAGVTQTPRYLIKTRGQQVTLSCSPISGHRSVSWYQQTPGQGLQFLFEYFSETQRNKGNFPGRFSGRQFSNSRSEMNVSTLELGDSALYLCASLDTSGRDQETQYFGPGTRLLVL.